Below are 7 T cell receptor beta chains sequenced from a single sample in a study of T cells in localized non-small cell lung cancer. Repertoires were generated with immunoSEQ multiplex PCR, while TCRdb's copy carries only in-frame clones and drops some. The table records fewer than 4,500 clones, roughly a fifth of them present only once. The source material was lung tumor tissue, sampled before any cancer treatment. Every receptor here comes from a man aged 18 to 55 with stage II lung adenocarcinoma.

This clone is termed medium-sized. In nucleotides, the CDR3 is TGTGCCAGCAGCTTAGAGGTGGACAGGGGATATGGCTACACCTTC. It is translated as CASSLEVDRGYGYTF. V usage is TRBV11-3 and J usage is TRBJ1-2; 9 bases are shared with TRBD1. From germline, CDR1 is SGHNT and CDR2 YENEEA. Unmatched junction bases numbered 4, after V lost 0 bases and J lost 5 bases. The CDR3 has 15 amino acids.

This clone was counted once. The chain combines TRBV30 with TRBJ1-5, with D tentatively TRBD1 (5 bases). Germline lookup yields CDR1 GTSNPN and CDR2 SVGIG (reference sequence). Trimming shortened V by 4 bases and J by 7 bases, and 14 bases separated the two germline ends. The CDR3 runs 13 residues. The CDR3 sequence is CAWTRGVGQPQHF. DNA of the CDR3: TGTGCCTGGACGCGGGGGGTAGGGCAGCCCCAGCATTTT.

The chain joins TRBV9 to TRBJ2-1; 10 bases are a match to TRBD2. The CDR3 length is 16 residues. The V segment lost 0 bases and the J segment 8 bases; nucleotides outside the gene matches: 8. Germline lookup yields CDR1 SGDLS and CDR2 YYNGEE. The CDR3 DNA follows: TGTGCCAGCAGCGTAGATATAGCGGGGGGTTTCGATGAGCAGTTCTTC. It encodes CASSVDIAGGFDEQFF.

The gene calls are TRBV18 and TRBJ2-2, with D possibly TRBD1 on 6 matching bases. V lost 5 bases to trimming and J lost 4 bases, with 14 bases between them. From germline, CDR1 is KGHSH and CDR2 LQKENI. The CDR3 runs 15 residues. The CDR3 loop reads CASSTPGTLTGELFF. The CDR3 nucleotides read TGTGCCAGCTCAACCCCCGGGACACTCACCGGGGAGCTGTTTTTT.

This clone was picked up one time. The chain couples TRBV28 to TRBJ2-7, with D possibly being TRBD2 (7 bases). Per the germline V gene, CDR1 is MDHEN and CDR2 is SYDVKM. V was shortened by 6 bases and J by 6 bases, with 18 bases between the two germline ends. The CDR3 spans 14 residues. Here the CDR3 DNA reads TGTGCCAGCAGCGAGCCCCCGGGGGGCCCCGAGCAGTACTTC. It encodes CASSEPPGGPEQYF.

This sequence joins TRBV14 and TRBJ2-2; 10 nucleotides line up with TRBD2. Germline values: CDR1 SGHDN, CDR2 FVKESK. The V and J ends lost 2 bases and 4 bases, in that order; junction bases with no gene match: 10. The CDR3 consists of 18 residues. CDR3 in amino acids: CASSQFGLAGASTGELFF. The CDR3 DNA follows: TGTGCCAGCAGCCAATTCGGGCTAGCGGGGGCCAGCACCGGGGAGCTGTTTTTT.

By proportion, this clone is medium-sized (0.01 to 0.1%). The chain uses TRBV6-8 and TRBJ1-3, with D possibly being TRBD1 (5 bases). The CDR3 consists of 16 residues. Germline CDR1 reads MNHGY; CDR2 reads SAAAGT. The V gene lost 6 bases and the J gene lost 2 bases, with 17 bases spanning the gap. The CDR3 sequence is CASSPTHGATGNTIYF. The DNA for the CDR3 is TGTGCCAGCAGCCCCACTCACGGGGCTACTGGAAACACCATATATTTT.